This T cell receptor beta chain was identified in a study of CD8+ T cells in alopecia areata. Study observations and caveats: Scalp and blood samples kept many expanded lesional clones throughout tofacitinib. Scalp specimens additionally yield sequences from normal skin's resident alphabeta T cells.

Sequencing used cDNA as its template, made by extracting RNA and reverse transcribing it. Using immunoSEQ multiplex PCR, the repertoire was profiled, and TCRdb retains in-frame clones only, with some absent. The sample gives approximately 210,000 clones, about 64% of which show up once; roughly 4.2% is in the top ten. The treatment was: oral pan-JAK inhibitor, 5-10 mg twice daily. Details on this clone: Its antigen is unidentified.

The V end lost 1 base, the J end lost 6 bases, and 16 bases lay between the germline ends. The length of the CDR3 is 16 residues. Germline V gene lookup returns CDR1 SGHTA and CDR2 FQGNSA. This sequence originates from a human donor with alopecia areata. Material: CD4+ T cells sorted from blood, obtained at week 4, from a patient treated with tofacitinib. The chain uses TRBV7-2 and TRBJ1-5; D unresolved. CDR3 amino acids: CASSLGRSTGGQPQHF. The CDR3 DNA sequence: TGTGCCAGCAGCTTAGGTCGGTCTACCGGAGGTCAGCCCCAGCATTTT.